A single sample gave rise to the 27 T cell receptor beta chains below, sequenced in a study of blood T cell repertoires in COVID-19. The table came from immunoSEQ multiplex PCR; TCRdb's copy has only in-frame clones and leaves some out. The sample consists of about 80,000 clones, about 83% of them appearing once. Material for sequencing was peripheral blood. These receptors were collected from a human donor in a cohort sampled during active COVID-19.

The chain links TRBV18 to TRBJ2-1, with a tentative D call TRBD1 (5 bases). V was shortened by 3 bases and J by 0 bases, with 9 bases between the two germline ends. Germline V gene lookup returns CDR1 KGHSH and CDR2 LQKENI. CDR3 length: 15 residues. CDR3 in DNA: TGTGCCAGCTCACCCATACAGGACTCCTACAATGAGCAGTTCTTC. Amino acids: CASSPIQDSYNEQFF.

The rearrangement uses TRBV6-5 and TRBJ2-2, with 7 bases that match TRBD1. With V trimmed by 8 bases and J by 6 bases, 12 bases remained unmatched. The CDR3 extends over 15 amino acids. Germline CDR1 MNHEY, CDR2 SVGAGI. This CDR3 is CASGGMDRRAGELFF. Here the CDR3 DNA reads TGTGCCAGCGGGGGAATGGACAGGCGGGCCGGGGAGCTGTTTTTT.

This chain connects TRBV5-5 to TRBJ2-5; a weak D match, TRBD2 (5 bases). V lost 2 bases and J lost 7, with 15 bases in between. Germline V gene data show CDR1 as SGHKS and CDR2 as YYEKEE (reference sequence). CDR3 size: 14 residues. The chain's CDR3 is CASSFQVEEGTQYF. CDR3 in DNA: TGTGCCAGCAGCTTCCAGGTGGAGGAAGGGACCCAGTACTTC.

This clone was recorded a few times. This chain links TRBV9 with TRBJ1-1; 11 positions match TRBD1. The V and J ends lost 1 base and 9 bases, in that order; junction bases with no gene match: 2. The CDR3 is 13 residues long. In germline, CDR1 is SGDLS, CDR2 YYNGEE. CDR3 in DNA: TGTGCCAGCAGCGTATGGGACAGGGGGAAAGCTTTCTTT. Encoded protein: CASSVWDRGKAFF.

CDR3 nucleotides: TGTGCCAGCAGTTTAAATGGGCGAGGAGGCTATGGCTACACCTTC. Protein product: CASSLNGRGGYGYTF. This chain links TRBV28 with TRBJ1-2; no definite D call. V was shortened by 2 bases and J by 4 bases, with 14 bases between the two germline ends. Germline assignment: CDR1 MDHEN and CDR2 SYDVKM. The CDR3 covers 15 residues.

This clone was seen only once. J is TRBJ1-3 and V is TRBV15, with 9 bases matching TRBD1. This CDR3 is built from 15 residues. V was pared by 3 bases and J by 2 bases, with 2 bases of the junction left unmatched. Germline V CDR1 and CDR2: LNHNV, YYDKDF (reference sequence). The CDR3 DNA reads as TGTGCCACCAGCAGGGGGACAGGGACTGGAAACACCATATATTTT. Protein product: CATSRGTGTGNTIYF.

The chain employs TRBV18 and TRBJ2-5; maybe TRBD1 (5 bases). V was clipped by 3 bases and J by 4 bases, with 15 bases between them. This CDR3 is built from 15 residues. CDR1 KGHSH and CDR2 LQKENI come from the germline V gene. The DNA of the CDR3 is TGTGCCAGCTCACCGGCTTGGGGCTTAGGAGAGACCCAGTACTTC. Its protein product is CASSPAWGLGETQYF.

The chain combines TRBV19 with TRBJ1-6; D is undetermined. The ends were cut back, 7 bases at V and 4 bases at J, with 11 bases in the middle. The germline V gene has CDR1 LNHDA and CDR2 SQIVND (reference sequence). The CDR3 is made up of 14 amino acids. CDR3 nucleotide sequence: TGTGCCAGTACCCAAGACACTTATAATTCACCCCTCCACTTT. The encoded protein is CASTQDTYNSPLHF. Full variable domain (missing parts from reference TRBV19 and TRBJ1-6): DGGITQSPKYLFRKEGQNVTLSCEQNLNHDAMYWYRQDPGQGLRLIYYSQIVNDFQKGDIAEGYSVSREKKESFPLTVTSAQKNPTAFYLCASTQDTYNSPLHFGNGTRLTVT.

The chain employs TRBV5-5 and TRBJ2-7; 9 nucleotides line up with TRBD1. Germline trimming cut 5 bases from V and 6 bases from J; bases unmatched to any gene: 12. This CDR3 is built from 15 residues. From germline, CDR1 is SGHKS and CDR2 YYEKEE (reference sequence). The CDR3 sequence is CASSQTGGTRVEQYF. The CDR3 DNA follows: TGTGCCAGCAGTCAAACAGGGGGCACCCGTGTCGAGCAGTACTTC.

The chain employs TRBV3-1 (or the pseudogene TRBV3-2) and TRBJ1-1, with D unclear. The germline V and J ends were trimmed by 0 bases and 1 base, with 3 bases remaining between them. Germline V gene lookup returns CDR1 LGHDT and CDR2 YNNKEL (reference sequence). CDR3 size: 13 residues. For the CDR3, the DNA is TGTGCCAGCAGCCAAGATCGGAACACTGAAGCTTTCTTT. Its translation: CASSQDRNTEAFF.

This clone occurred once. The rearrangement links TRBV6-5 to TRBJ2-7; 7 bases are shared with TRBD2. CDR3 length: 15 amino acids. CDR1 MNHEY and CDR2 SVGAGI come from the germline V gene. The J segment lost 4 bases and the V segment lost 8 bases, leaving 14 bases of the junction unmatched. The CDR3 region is CASARILGRGYEQYF. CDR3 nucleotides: TGTGCCAGCGCACGAATATTGGGGCGGGGGTACGAGCAGTACTTC.

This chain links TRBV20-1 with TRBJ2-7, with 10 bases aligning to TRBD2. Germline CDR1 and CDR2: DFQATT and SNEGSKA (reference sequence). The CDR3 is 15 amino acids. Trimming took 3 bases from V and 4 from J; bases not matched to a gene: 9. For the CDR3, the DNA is TGCAGTGCTAGTAGGGCTAGCGGGAGTGGGTACGAGCAGTACTTC. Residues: CSASRASGSGYEQYF.

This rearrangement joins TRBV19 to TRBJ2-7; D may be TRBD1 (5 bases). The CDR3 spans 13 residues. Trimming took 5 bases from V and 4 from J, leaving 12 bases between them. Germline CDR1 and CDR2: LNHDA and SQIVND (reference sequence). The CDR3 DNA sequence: TGTGCCAGTAGTGGCCGCAGGGATTACGAGCAGTACTTC. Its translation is CASSGRRDYEQYF.

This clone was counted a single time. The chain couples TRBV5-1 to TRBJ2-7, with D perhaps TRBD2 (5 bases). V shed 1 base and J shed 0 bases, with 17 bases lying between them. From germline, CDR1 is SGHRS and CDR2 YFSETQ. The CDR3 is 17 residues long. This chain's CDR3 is CASSLTERVKSSYEQYF. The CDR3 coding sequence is TGCGCCAGCAGCTTGACCGAGAGGGTAAAAAGCTCCTACGAGCAGTACTTC.

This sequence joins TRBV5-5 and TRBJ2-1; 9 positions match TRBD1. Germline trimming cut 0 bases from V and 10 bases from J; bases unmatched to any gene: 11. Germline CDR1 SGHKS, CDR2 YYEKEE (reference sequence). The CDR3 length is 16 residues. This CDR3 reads CASSLDYGTGKGEQFF. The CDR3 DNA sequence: TGTGCCAGCAGCTTGGATTACGGGACAGGGAAGGGAGAGCAGTTCTTC.

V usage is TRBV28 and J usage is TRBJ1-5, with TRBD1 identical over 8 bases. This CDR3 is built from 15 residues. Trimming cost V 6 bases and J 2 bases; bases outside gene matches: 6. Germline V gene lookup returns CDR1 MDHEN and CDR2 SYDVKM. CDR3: CASRQGAERNQPQHF. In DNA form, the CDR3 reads TGTGCCAGCAGGCAGGGGGCGGAGCGCAATCAGCCCCAGCATTTT.

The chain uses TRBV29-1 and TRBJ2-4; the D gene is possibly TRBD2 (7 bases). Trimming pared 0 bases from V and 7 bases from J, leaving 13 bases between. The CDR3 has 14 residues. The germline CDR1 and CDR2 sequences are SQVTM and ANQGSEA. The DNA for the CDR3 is TGCAGCGTTGAAGATCGGGGGGCCAGGAACATTCAGTACTTC. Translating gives CSVEDRGARNIQYF.

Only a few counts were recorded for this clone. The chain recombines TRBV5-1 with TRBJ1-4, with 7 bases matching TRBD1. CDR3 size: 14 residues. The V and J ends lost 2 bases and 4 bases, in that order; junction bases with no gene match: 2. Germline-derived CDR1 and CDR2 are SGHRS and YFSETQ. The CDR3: CASSFRGSNEKLFF. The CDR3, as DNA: TGCGCCAGCAGCTTCAGGGGGAGTAATGAAAAACTGTTTTTT.

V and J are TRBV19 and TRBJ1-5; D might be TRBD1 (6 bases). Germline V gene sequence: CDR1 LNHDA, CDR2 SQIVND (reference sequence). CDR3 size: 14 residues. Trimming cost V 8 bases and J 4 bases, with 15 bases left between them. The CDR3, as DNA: TGTGCCAGTTGCGGACAGACTTTGAATCAGCCCCAGCATTTT. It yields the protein CASCGQTLNQPQHF.

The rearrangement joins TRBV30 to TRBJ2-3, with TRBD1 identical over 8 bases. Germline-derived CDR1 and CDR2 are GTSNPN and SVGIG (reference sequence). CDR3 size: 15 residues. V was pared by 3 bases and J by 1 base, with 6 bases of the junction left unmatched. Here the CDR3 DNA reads TGTGCCTGGAGGTTTCCGGGACAGGGCACAGATACGCAGTATTTT. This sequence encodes CAWRFPGQGTDTQYF.

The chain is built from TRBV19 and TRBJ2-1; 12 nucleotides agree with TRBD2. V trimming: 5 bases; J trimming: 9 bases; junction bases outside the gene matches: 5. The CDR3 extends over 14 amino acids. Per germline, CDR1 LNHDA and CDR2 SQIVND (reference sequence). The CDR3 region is CASSALAGGGEQFF. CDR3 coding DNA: TGTGCCAGTAGTGCCCTAGCGGGAGGGGGTGAGCAGTTCTTC.

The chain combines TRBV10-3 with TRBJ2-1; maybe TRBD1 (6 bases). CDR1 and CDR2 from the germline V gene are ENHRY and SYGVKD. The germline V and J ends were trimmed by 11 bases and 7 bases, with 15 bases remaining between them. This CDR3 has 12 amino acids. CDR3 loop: CASAGEGNEQFF. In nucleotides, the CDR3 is TGTGCCTCAGCAGGGGAAGGGAATGAGCAGTTCTTC.

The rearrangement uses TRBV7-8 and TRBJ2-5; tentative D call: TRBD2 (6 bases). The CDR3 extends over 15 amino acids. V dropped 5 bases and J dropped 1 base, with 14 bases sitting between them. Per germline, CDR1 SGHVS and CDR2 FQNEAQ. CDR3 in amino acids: CASSPPTGVQETQYF. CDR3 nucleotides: TGTGCCAGCAGCCCCCCTACGGGGGTCCAAGAGACCCAGTACTTC. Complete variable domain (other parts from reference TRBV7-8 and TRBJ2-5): GAGVSQSPRYKVAKRGQDVALRCDPISGHVSLFWYQQALGQGPEFLTYFQNEAQLDKSGLPSDRFFAERPEGSVSTLKIQRTQQEDSAVYLCASSPPTGVQETQYFGPGTRLLVL.

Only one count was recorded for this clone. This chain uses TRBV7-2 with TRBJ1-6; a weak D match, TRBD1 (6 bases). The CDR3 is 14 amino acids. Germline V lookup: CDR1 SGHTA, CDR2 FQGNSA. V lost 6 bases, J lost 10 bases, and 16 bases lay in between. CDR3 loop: CASRQHRDGSPLHF. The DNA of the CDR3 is TGTGCCAGCAGGCAACACAGGGATGGGTCACCCCTCCACTTT.

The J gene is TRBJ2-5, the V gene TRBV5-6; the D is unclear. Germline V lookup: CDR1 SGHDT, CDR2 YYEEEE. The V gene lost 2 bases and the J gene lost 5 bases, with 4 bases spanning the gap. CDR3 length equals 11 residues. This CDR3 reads CASSFGETQYF. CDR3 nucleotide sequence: TGTGCCAGCAGCTTCGGTGAGACCCAGTACTTC.

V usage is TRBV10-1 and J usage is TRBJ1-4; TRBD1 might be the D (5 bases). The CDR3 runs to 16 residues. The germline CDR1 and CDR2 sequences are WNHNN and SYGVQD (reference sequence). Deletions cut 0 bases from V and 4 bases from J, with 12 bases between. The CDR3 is CASSESLRQLNEKLFF. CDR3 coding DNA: TGCGCCAGCAGTGAGTCTCTGAGACAGCTTAATGAAAAACTGTTTTTT.

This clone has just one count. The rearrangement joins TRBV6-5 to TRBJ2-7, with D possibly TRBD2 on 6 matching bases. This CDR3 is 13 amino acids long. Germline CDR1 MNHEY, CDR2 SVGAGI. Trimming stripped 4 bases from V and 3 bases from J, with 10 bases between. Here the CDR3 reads CASSSGVHYEQYF. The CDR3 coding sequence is TGTGCCAGCAGTTCGGGGGTCCACTACGAGCAGTACTTC.